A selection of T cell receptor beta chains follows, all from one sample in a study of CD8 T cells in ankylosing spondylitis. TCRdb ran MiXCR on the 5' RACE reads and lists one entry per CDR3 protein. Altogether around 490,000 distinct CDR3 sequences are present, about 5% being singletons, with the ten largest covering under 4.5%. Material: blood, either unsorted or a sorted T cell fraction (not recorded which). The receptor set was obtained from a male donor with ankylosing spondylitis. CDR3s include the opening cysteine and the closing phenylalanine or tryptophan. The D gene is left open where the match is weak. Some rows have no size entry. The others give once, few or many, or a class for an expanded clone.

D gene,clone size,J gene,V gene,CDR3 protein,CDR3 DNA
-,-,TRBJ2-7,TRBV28,CASSFLQGKYEAYEQYF,TGTGCCAGCAGTTTCCTCCAGGGGAAGTACGAAGCCTACGAGCAGTACTTC
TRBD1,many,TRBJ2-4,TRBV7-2,CASSTPGQSNIQYF,TGTGCCAGCAGCACCCCGGGACAGTCTAACATTCAGTACTTC
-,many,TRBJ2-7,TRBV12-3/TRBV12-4,CASSFGVADYEQYF,TGTGCCAGCAGTTTTGGGGTAGCGGACTACGAGCAGTACTTC
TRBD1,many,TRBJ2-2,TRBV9,CASSEPGTGNTGELFF,TGTGCCAGCAGTGAACCTGGGACAGGCAACACCGGGGAGCTGTTTTTT
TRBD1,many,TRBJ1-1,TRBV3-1,CASSHHGQGNTEAFF,TGTGCCAGCAGCCATCACGGACAGGGGAACACTGAAGCTTTCTTT
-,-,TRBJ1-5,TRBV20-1,CSARRAAEPQHF,TGCAGTGCTCGCAGGGCAGCGGAGCCCCAGCATTTT
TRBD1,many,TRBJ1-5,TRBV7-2,CASSLGGTGLYQPQHF,TGTGCCAGCAGCTTAGGGGGGACAGGGTTATATCAGCCCCAGCATTTT
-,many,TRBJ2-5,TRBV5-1,CASSLALDGSSDQETQYF,TGCGCCAGCAGCTTGGCCTTGGATGGGTCTAGCGACCAAGAGACCCAGTACTTC
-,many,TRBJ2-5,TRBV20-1,CSARGVPETQYF,TGCAGTGCTAGGGGTGTCCCAGAGACCCAGTACTTC
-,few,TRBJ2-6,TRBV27,CASSFGRSSGANVLTF,TGTGCCAGCAGTTTTGGAAGGAGCTCTGGGGCCAACGTCCTGACTTTC
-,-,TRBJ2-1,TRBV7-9,CASSSESFFREQFF,TGTGCCAGCAGCTCTGAGTCGTTTTTCCGTGAGCAGTTCTTC
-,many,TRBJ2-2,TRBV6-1,CASTNAGAGELFF,TGTGCCAGCACTAACGCAGGGGCCGGGGAGCTGTTTTTT
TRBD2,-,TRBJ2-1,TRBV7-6,CASTPLAGGAPSYNEQFF,TGTGCCAGCACCCCGCTAGCGGGGGGCGCCCCCTCCTACAATGAGCAGTTCTTC
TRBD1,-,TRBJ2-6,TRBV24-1,CATSAFSGQGGSSGANVLTF,TGTGCCACCAGTGCCTTCTCGGGACAGGGAGGGTCCTCTGGGGCCAACGTCCTGACTTTC
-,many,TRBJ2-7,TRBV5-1,CASSTRGPPLSYEQYF,TGCGCCAGCAGCACGCGGGGACCACCACTCTCCTACGAGCAGTACTTC
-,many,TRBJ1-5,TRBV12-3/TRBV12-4,CASSLGGVGNQPQHF,TGTGCCAGCAGTTTAGGGGGCGTAGGCAATCAGCCCCAGCATTTT
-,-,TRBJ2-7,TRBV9,CASSSRDTPYEQYF,TGTGCCAGCAGCTCCCGGGACACCCCCTACGAGCAGTACTTC
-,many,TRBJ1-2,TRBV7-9,CASSLGRGDMVKRGYTF,TGTGCCAGCAGCTTAGGGAGAGGGGATATGGTGAAAAGAGGCTACACCTTC